The clone carrying this T cell receptor (beta chain) was detected only once. Antigen unknown. The sample comes from a study of CD8 T cells in ankylosing spondylitis. Germline CDR1 reads SEHNR; CDR2 reads FQNEAQ (reference sequence). This CDR3 spans 12 amino acids. The germline V and J ends were trimmed by 1 base and 11 bases, with 6 bases remaining between them. TCRdb independently ran MiXCR on the 5' RACE reads; one entry per CDR3 protein. The data contain 250,000 or so distinct CDR3 sequences, 20% to 30% of them singletons. Findings of the study overall: Reported data indicate significant enrichment of disease-linked clones within matched ankylosing spondylitis synovial fluid.

The sequenced sample consisted of blood, either unsorted or a sorted T cell fraction (not recorded which). The V gene is TRBV7-9, the J gene TRBJ1-6, with no clear D. This TCR came from a male donor with ankylosing spondylitis or in good health (not recorded which). The CDR3 sequence: CASSLGETPLHF. The CDR3 DNA is TGTGCCAGCAGCTTAGGAGAAACACCCCTCCACTTT.